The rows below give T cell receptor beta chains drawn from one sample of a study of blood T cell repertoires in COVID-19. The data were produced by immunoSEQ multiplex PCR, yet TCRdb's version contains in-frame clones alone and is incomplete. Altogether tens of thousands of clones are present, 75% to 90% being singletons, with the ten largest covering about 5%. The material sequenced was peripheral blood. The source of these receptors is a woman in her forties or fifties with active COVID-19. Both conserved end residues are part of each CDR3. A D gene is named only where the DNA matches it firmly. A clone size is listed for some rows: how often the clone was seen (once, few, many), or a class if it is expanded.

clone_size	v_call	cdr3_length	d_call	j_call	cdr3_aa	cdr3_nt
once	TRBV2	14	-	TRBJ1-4	CASSGNGGNEKLFF	TGTGCCAGCAGTGGGAACGGGGGTAATGAAAAACTGTTTTTT
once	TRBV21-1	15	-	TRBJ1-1	CASSPICTLSTEAFF	TGTGCCAGCAGCCCAATTTGCACCTTGAGCACTGAAGCTTTCTTT
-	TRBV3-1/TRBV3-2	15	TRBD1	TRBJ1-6	CASSRGQGGNSPLHF	TGTGCCAGCAGCCGGGGACAGGGGGGTAATTCACCCCTCCACTTT
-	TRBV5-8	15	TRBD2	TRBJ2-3	CASSARLAGLNTQYF	TGTGCCAGCAGCGCCCGACTAGCGGGATTAAATACGCAGTATTTT
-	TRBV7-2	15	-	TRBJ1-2	CALISRGTLNYGYTF	TGTGCCCTCATCTCGCGGGGTACCCTAAACTATGGCTACACCTTC
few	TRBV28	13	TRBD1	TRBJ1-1	CASSVSKGQGRYF	TGTGCCAGCAGTGTTAGTAAAGGACAGGGTCGCTACTTT
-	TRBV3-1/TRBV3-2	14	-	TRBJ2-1	CASSQEQGRLEQFF	TGTGCCAGCAGCCAAGAACAGGGAAGACTAGAGCAGTTCTTC
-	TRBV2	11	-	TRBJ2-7	CASTPHYEQYF	TGTGCCAGCACCCCCCACTACGAGCAGTACTTC
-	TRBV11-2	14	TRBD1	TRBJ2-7	CASKSGQVEGEQYF	TGTGCCAGCAAGTCGGGACAGGTCGAGGGCGAGCAGTACTTC
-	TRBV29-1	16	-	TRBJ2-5	CSVDGRDLKNLETQYF	TGCAGCGTTGATGGCAGGGACTTAAAAAACTTGGAGACCCAGTACTTC
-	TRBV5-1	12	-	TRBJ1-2	CASSPPGDGYTF	TGCGCCAGCAGCCCCCCCGGTGATGGCTACACCTTC
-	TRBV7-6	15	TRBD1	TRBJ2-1	CASSLGQGAYNEQFF	TGTGCCAGCAGCTTAGGACAGGGGGCTTACAATGAGCAGTTCTTC
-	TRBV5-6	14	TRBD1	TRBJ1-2	CASSLGAGGHGYTF	TGTGCCAGCAGCTTGGGGGCAGGGGGACATGGCTACACCTTC
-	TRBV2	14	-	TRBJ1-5	CASSELTGNQPQHF	TGTGCCAGCAGTGAACTTACGGGCAATCAGCCCCAGCATTTT
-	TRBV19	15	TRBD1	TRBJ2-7	CASSRVGQGDYEQYF	TGTGCCAGTAGTAGGGTGGGGCAGGGGGACTACGAGCAGTACTTC
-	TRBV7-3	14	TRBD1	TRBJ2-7	CASSPGTGSHEQYF	TGTGCCAGCAGCCCCGGGACAGGGAGCCACGAGCAGTACTTC
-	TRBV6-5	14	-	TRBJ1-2	CASRRNRVAGGYTF	TGTGCCAGCAGACGAAACAGGGTGGCGGGCGGCTACACCTTC
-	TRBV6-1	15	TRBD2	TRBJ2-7	CASSERASGTYEQYF	TGTGCCAGCAGTGAACGTGCTAGCGGAACCTACGAGCAGTACTTC
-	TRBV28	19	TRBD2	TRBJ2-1	CASVPTSGRAGGSYNEQFF	TGTGCCAGCGTCCCCACTAGCGGGAGGGCCGGGGGCTCCTACAATGAGCAGTTCTTC
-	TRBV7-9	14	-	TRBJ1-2	CASRKGAQEGGYTF	TGTGCCAGCAGGAAAGGTGCACAGGAGGGTGGCTACACCTTC
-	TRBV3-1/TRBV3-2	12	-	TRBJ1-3	CASSQEQATIYF	TGTGCCAGCAGCCAAGAACAGGCAACCATATATTTT
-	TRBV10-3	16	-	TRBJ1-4	CAISERYRATNEKLFF	TGTGCCATCAGTGAGCGATACAGGGCAACTAATGAAAAACTGTTTTTT
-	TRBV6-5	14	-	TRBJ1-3	CASGEAGPGNTIYF	TGTGCCAGCGGAGAGGCAGGGCCTGGAAACACCATATATTTT
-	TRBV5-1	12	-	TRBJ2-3	CASSTQGDTQYF	TGCGCCAGCAGCACACAGGGAGATACGCAGTATTTT
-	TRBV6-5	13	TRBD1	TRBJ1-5	CASSQTGRQPQHF	TGTGCCAGCAGCCAGACAGGGCGACAGCCCCAGCATTTT
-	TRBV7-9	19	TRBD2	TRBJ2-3	CASSSAASGEVDDTDTQYF	TGTGCCAGCAGCTCAGCAGCTAGCGGGGAGGTGGATGACACAGATACGCAGTATTTT
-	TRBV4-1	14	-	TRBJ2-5	CASSQDGGFETQYF	TGCGCCAGCAGCCAAGATGGGGGCTTTGAGACCCAGTACTTC
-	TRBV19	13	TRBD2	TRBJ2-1	CASISGSSYEQFF	TGTGCCAGTATAAGCGGGAGTAGCTATGAGCAGTTCTTC
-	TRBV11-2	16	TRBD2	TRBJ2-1	CASRPRGGGAYNEQFF	TGTGCCAGCAGACCACGGGGGGGAGGGGCCTACAATGAGCAGTTCTTC
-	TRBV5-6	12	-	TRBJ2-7	CASRAGQYEQYF	TGTGCCAGCAGGGCAGGACAGTACGAGCAGTACTTC
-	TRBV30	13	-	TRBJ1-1	CAWSPDSYTEAFF	TGTGCCTGGAGTCCGGACAGTTACACTGAAGCTTTCTTT
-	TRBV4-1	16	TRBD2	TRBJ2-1	CASSQVAGAPYNEQFF	TGCGCCAGCAGCCAGGTAGCGGGAGCCCCCTACAATGAGCAGTTCTTC
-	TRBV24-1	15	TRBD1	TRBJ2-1	CATSLGGQGYNEQFF	TGTGCCACCAGTTTGGGGGGACAGGGATACAATGAGCAGTTCTTC
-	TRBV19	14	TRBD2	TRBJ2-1	CAAGASGLYNEQFF	TGTGCCGCTGGGGCTAGCGGCCTCTACAATGAGCAGTTCTTC
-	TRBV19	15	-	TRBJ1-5	CASTWGENSNQPQHF	TGTGCCAGTACTTGGGGGGAAAATAGCAATCAGCCCCAGCATTTT
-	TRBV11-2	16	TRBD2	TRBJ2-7	CASSAGGAVSSYEQYF	TGTGCCAGCAGCGCGGGGGGGGCGGTTAGCTCCTACGAGCAGTACTTC
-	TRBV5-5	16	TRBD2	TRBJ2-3	CASSLAERGGADTQYF	TGTGCCAGCAGCTTGGCTGAGCGGGGGGGGGCAGATACGCAGTATTTT
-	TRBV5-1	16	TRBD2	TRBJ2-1	CASSLGSASGRYEQFF	TGCGCCAGCAGCTTAGGATCGGCTAGCGGGAGGTATGAGCAGTTCTTC
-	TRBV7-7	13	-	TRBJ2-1	CASSQEGRNEQFF	TGTGCCAGCAGCCAGGAGGGGAGGAATGAGCAGTTCTTC
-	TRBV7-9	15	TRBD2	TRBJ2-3	CASTLAGRGTDTQYF	TGTGCCAGCACATTAGCGGGGAGGGGCACAGATACGCAGTATTTT
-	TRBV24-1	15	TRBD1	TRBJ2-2	CATAPDRGLTGELFF	TGTGCCACAGCCCCGGACAGGGGGCTCACCGGGGAGCTGTTTTTT
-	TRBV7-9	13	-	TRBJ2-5	CASSLGVGETQYF	TGTGCCAGCAGCTTAGGAGTCGGTGAGACCCAGTACTTC
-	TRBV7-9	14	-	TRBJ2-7	CASSKGTSPYEQYF	TGTGCCAGCAGCAAAGGGACATCGCCCTACGAGCAGTACTTC
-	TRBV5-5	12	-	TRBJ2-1	CASSSTVHEQFF	TGTGCCAGCAGTTCAACAGTGCATGAGCAGTTCTTC
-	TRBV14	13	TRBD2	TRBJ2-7	CASSHTSGYEQYF	TGTGCCAGCAGCCATACTAGCGGGTACGAGCAGTACTTC
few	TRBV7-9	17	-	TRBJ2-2	CASSEIMASANTGELFF	TGTGCCAGCAGCGAGATAATGGCTAGCGCTAACACCGGGGAGCTGTTTTTT
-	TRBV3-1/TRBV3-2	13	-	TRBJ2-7	CASSLGQSYEQYF	TGTGCCAGCAGCCTCGGACAGAGCTACGAGCAGTACTTC
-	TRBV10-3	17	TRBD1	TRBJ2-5	CAISVSAGQGVQETQYF	TGTGCCATCAGTGTCAGTGCGGGACAGGGGGTCCAAGAGACCCAGTACTTC
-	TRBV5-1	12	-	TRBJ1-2	CASSGSGWGYTF	TGCGCCAGCAGCGGGTCAGGGTGGGGCTACACCTTC
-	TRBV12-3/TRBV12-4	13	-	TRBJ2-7	CASSLRENYEQYF	TGTGCCAGCAGTCTACGGGAAAACTACGAGCAGTACTTC
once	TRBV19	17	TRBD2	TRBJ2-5	CASSMGALAGEVETQYF	TGTGCCAGTAGTATGGGCGCACTAGCGGGAGAGGTCGAGACCCAGTACTTC
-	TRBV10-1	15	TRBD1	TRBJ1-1	CASSPGQGMNTEAFF	TGCGCCAGCAGTCCGGGACAGGGTATGAACACTGAAGCTTTCTTT